What follows is one T cell receptor (beta chain) and its context. Its antigen is unknown. This sample was taken from a study of PD-1 blockade in classical Hodgkin lymphoma. Study context: Patients were dosed intravenously with nivolumab at 3 mg/kg every 2 weeks. Study-level points and caveats: While CD8+ TCR diversity did not rise significantly by C4D1, CD4+ TCR diversity did. Why repertoires differed is undefined; disease activity or prior therapy possibly contributed.

Looked up from germline, CDR1 is SGHTA and CDR2 is FQGNSA. This CDR3 has 15 amino acids. The V end lost 3 bases, the J end lost 2 bases, and 11 bases lay between the germline ends. Repertoires were generated with immunoSEQ multiplex PCR, while TCRdb's copy carries only in-frame clones and drops some. The sample yields some 62,000 clones, 88% seen once. The patients all showed relapse after autologous stem cell transplantation, while their brentuximab vedotin exposure varied. The genes are TRBV7-2 and TRBJ1-3; D uncertain. The sequencing used peripheral blood mononuclear cells (PBMCs), collected at baseline. The sequence came from a human donor with classical Hodgkin lymphoma. CDR3 amino acids: CASSFSPSAGNTIYF. CDR3 coding DNA: TGTGCCAGCAGCTTTTCACCCAGCGCTGGAAACACCATATATTTT.